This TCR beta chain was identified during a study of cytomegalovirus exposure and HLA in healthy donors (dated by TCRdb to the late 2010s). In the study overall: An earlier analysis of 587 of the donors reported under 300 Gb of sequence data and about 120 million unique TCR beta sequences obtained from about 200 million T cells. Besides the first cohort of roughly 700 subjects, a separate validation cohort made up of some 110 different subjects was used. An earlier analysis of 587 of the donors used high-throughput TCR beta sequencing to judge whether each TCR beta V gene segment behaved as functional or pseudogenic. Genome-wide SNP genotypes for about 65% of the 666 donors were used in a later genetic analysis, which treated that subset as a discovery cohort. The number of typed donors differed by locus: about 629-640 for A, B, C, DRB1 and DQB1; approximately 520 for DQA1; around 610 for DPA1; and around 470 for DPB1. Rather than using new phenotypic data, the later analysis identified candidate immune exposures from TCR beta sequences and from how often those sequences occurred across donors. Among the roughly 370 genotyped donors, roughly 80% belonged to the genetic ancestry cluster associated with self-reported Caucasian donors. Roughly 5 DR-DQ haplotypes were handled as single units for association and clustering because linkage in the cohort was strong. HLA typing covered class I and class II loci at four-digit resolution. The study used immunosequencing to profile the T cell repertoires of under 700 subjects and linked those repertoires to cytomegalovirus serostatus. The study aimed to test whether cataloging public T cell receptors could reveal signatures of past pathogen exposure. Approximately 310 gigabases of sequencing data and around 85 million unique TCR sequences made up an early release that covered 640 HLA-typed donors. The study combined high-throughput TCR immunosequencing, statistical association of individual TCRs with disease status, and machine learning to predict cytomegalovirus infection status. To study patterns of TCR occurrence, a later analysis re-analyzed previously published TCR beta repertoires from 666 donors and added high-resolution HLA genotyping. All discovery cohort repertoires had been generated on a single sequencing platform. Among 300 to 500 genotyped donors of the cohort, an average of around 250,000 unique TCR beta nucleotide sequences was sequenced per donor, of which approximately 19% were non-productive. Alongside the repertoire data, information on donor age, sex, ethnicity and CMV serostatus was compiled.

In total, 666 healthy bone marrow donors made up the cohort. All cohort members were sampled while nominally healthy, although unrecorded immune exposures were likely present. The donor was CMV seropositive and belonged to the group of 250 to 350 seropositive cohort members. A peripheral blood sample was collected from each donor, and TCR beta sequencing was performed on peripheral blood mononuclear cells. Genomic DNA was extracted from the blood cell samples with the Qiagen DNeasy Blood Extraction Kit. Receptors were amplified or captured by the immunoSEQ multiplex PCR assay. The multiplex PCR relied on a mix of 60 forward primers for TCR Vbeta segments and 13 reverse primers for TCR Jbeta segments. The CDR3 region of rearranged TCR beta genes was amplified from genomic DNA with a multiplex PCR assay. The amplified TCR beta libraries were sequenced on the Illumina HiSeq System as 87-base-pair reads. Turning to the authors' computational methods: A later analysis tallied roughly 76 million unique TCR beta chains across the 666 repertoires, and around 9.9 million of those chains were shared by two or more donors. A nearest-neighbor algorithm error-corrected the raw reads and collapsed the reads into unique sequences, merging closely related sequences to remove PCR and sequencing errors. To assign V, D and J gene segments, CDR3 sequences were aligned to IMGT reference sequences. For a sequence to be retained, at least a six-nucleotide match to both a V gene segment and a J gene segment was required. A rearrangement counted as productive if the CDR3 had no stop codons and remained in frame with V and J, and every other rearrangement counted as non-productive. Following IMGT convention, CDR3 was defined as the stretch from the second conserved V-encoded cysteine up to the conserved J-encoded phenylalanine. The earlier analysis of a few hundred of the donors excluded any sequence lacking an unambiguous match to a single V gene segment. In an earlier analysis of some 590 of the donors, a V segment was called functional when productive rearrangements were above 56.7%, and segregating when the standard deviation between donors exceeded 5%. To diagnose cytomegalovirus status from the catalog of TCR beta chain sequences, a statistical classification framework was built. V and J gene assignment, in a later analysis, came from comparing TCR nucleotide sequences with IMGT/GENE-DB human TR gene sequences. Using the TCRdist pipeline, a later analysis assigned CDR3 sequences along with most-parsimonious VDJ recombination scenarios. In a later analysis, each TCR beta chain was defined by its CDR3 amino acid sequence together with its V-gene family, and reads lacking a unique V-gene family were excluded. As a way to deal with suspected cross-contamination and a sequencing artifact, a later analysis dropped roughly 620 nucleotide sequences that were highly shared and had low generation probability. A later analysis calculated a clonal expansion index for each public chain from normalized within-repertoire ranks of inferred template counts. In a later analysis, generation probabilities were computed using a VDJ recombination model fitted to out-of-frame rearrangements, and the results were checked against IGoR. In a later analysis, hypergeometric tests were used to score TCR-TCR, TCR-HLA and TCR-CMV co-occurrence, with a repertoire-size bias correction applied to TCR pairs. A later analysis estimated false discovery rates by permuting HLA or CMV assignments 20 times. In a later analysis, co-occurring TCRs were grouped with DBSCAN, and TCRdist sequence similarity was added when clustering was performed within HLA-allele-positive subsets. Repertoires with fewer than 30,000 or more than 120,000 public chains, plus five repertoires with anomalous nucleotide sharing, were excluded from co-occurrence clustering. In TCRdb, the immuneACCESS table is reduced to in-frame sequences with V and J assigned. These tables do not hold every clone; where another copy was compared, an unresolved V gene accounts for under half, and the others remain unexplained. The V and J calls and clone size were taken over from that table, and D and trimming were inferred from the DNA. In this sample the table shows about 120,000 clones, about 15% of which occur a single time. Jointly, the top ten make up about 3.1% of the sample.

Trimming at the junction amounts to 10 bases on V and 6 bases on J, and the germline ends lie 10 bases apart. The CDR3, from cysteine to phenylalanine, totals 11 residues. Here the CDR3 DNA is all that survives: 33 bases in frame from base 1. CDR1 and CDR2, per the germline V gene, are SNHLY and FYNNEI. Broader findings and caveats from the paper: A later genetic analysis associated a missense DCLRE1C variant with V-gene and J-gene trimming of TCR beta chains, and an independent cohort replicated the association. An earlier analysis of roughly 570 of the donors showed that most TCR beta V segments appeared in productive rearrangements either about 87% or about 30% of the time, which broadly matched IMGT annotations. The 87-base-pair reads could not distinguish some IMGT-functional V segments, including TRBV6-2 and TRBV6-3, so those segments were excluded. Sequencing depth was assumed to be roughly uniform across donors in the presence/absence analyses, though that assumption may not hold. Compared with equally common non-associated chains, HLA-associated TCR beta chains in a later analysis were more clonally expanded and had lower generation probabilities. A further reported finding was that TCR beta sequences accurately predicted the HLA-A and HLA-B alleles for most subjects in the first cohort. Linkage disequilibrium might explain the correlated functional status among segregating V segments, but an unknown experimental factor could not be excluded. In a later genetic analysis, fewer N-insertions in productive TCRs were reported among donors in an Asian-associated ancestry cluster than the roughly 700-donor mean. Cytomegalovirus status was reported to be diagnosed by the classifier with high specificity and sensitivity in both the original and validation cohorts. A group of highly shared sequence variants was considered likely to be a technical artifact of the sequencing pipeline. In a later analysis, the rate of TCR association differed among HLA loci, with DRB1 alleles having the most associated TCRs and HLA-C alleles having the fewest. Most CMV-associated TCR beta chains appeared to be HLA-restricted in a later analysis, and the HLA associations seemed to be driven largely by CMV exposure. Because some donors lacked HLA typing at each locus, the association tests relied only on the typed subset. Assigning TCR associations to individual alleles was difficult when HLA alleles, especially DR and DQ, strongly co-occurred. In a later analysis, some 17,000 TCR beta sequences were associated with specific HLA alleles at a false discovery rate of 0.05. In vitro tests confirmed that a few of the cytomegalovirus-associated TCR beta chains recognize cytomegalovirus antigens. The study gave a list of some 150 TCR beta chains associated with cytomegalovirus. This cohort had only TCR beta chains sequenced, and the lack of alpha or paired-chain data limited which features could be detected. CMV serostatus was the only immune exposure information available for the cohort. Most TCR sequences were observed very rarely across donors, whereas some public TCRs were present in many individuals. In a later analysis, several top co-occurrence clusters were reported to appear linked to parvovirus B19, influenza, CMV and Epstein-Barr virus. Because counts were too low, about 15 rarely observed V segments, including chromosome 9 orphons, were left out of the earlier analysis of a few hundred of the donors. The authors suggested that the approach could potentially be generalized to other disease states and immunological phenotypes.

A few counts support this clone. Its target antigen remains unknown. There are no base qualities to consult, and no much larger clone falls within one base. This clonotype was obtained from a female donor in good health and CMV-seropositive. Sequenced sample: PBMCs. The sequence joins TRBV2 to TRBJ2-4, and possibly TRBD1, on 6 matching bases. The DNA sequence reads TGTGCCACCGGACAGACAAACATTCAGTACTTC. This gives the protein CATGQTNIQYF.